A single sample is the source of the 2 T cell receptor beta chains below, sequenced in a study of T cell responses to AZD1222 COVID-19 vaccine. Assay: immunoSEQ multiplex PCR; the TCRdb copy retains only in-frame clones and omits some. The sample yields more than 85,000 clones, approximately 88% seen once. The sample was peripheral blood, taken on day 0 of AZD1222 vaccination. Receptors originate from an adult in good health.

V gene TRBV19 combines with J gene TRBJ2-3; no firm D call. This CDR3 comprises 14 residues. Trimming left V 4 bases short and J 0 bases short, with 8 bases between. The germline gives CDR1 LNHDA, CDR2 SQIVND (reference sequence). The CDR3 coding sequence is TGTGCCAGTAGTACATCCGGGAGCACAGATACGCAGTATTTT. Protein: CASSTSGSTDTQYF.

The gene calls are TRBV7-9 and TRBJ1-2; a weak D match, TRBD1 (5 bases). The CDR3 is 16 residues long. Trimming took 8 bases from V and 3 from J, leaving 22 bases between them. The V gene's germline CDR1 is SEHNR and CDR2 FQNEAQ (reference sequence). The CDR3 DNA follows: TGTGCCAGCCGTCCCACCCGGGGGGAGGGGTACTATGGCTACACCTTC. This sequence encodes CASRPTRGEGYYGYTF.